The 25 T cell receptor beta chains presented below share a single source sample, sequenced in a study of blood T cell repertoires in COVID-19. Profiling relied on immunoSEQ multiplex PCR, and the TCRdb table lists in-frame clones only, not all of them. The sample has about 210,000 clones, roughly four fifths seen once; the top ten hold roughly 5.5%. The sample comprised peripheral blood. The receptor source for this set is a woman aged 65 to 85 with COVID-19, enrolled during active disease.

V is TRBV18 and J is TRBJ1-4; 9 nucleotides align to TRBD1. Looked up from germline, CDR1 is KGHSH and CDR2 is LQKENI. Germline trimming cut 3 bases from V and 7 bases from J; bases unmatched to any gene: 6. This CDR3 comprises 15 residues. The CDR3 DNA follows: TGTGCCAGCTCACCTAGTGGGACAGGGAGTGAAAAACTGTTTTTT. Amino acids: CASSPSGTGSEKLFF.

The chain carries TRBV18 and TRBJ2-2; TRBD1 aligns across 7 bases. The CDR3 is 16 residues long. The trim removed 4 bases at V and 7 bases at J, leaving 12 bases unmatched. Germline V lookup: CDR1 KGHSH, CDR2 LQKENI. In nucleotides, the CDR3 is TGTGCCAGCTCACAAACCGCGGACAGGTCTATCGGGGAGCTGTTTTTT. Translation: CASSQTADRSIGELFF.

V gene TRBV28 combines with J gene TRBJ2-1, with 13 positions matching TRBD2. CDR1 MDHEN and CDR2 SYDVKM come from the germline V gene. The CDR3 runs to 16 residues. Trimming at V came to 4 bases and at J to 6 bases, leaving 6 bases not matched to a gene. The CDR3: CASSSGTSGASNEQFF. As DNA, the CDR3 is TGTGCCAGCAGTTCAGGGACTAGCGGGGCTTCCAATGAGCAGTTCTTC.

The CDR3, as DNA: TGCGCCAGCAGCCAAGGGGGGGGAAGGACTGAAGCTTTCTTT. It codes for CASSQGGGRTEAFF. The chain has TRBV4-3 and TRBJ1-1; maybe TRBD1 (5 bases). The germline V and J ends were trimmed by 1 base and 5 bases, with 11 bases remaining between them. Germline lookup yields CDR1 LGHNA and CDR2 YSLEER. This CDR3 has 14 amino acids.

The V gene is TRBV7-3, the J gene TRBJ2-7, with D hard to call. This CDR3 contains 14 residues. CDR1 is SGHTA and CDR2 is FQGTGA in the germline V gene. The V and J ends lost 2 bases and 1 base respectively, with 9 bases between them. The CDR3 bases are TGTGCCAGCAGCTTATCCAGCGTGTCCTACGAGCAGTACTTC. Protein sequence: CASSLSSVSYEQYF.

The chain combines TRBV21-1 with TRBJ2-2; TRBD1, the table's D call, lacks a check against the DNA. TRBV21-1 is assigned pseudogene status. The CDR3 is 15 residues long. The CDR3 spells CASSKEQINTGELFF. The CDR3 DNA is TGTGCCAGCAGCAAAGAACAGATTAACACCGGGGAGCTGTTTTTT.

The rearrangement joins TRBV5-1 to TRBJ1-2; tentatively, D is TRBD1 (6 bases). The germline CDR1 and CDR2 sequences are SGHRS and YFSETQ. The CDR3 is made up of 14 amino acids. V shed 0 bases and J shed 7 bases, with 13 bases lying between them. The CDR3 DNA sequence: TGCGCCAGCAGCTTGGAGGACAGTCGAGCTGGCTACACCTTC. Amino acid sequence: CASSLEDSRAGYTF. Filled out from reference TRBV5-1 and TRBJ1-2, the complete variable domain reads KAGVTQTPRYLIKTRGQQVTLSCSPISGHRSVSWYQQTPGQGLQFLFEYFSETQRNKGNFPGRFSGRQFSNSRSEMNVSTLELGDSALYLCASSLEDSRAGYTFGSGTRLTVV.

In DNA, the CDR3 is TGTGCCAGCAGTGATCGACAGGGGAGAGTGGATGGCTACACCTTC. Translating it yields CASSDRQGRVDGYTF. The genes are TRBV25-1 and TRBJ1-2; 8 positions agree with TRBD1. The V segment lost 3 bases and the J segment 6 bases; nucleotides outside the gene matches: 9. This CDR3 has 15 amino acids. Per the germline V gene, CDR1 is MGHDK and CDR2 is SYGVNS.

The chain links TRBV7-9 to TRBJ2-7, with D perhaps matching TRBD2 (5 bases). This CDR3 has 14 residues. The V and J ends lost 4 bases and 2 bases respectively, with 12 bases between them. Germline assignment: CDR1 SEHNR and CDR2 FQNEAQ (reference sequence). CDR3 DNA: TGTGCCAGCAGCTCGGGAAGGTCAGCCTACGAGCAGTACTTC. Translated, it gives CASSSGRSAYEQYF.

The chain recombines TRBV5-1 with TRBJ1-1, with D unclear. The CDR3 runs to 14 residues. The germline V gene has CDR1 SGHRS and CDR2 YFSETQ. V was cut by 5 bases and J by 0 bases, with 11 bases left in between. CDR3 region: CASSLLAMNTEAFF. CDR3 sequence (DNA): TGCGCCAGCAGTTTGTTAGCCATGAACACTGAAGCTTTCTTT.

This sequence joins TRBV28 and TRBJ1-1; possible D gene TRBD1, 6 bases. The CDR3 is 15 residues long. Germline values: CDR1 MDHEN, CDR2 SYDVKM. V was trimmed by 7 bases and J by 1 base, leaving 16 bases between them. Here the CDR3 reads CASNSPTGRNTEAFF. Here the CDR3 DNA reads TGTGCCAGCAACTCTCCGACAGGTAGGAACACTGAAGCTTTCTTT.

The rearrangement uses TRBV5-1 and TRBJ1-4, with TRBD1 matching 8 bases. Per the germline V gene, CDR1 is SGHRS and CDR2 is YFSETQ. Losses at the gene ends were 2 bases for V and 4 bases for J; bases not matched to a gene: 4. The length of the CDR3 is 15 residues. As DNA, the CDR3 is TGCGCCAGCAGCTTTACAGGGGGAAGTAATGAAAAACTGTTTTTT. Amino acids: CASSFTGGSNEKLFF.

V and J are TRBV7-8 and TRBJ2-2; possible D gene TRBD2, 5 bases. The CDR3 has 15 residues. V was clipped by 8 bases and J by 0 bases, with 13 bases between them. Germline CDR1 reads SGHVS; CDR2 reads FQNEAQ. CDR3 residues: CASPRTRTNTGELFF. CDR3 nucleotide sequence: TGTGCCAGCCCCAGGACTCGTACGAACACCGGGGAGCTGTTTTTT.

The gene calls are TRBV29-1 and TRBJ2-1; 10 positions agree with TRBD2. The CDR3 extends over 15 amino acids. Germline V gene data show CDR1 as SQVTM and CDR2 as ANQGSEA. J lost 9 bases, V lost 4 bases, and 12 bases had no gene match. CDR3 bases: TGCAGCGTTGGGAGTCTAGCGGGAGATTCAGTTGAGCAGTTCTTC. It yields the protein CSVGSLAGDSVEQFF.

The V call is TRBV7-2, the J call TRBJ1-5; perhaps TRBD1 as D (5 bases). This CDR3 has 15 amino acids. The V gene's germline CDR1 is SGHTA and CDR2 FQGNSA. The V end was cut by 1 base, the J end by 7 bases, with 14 bases between. The CDR3, as DNA: TGTGCCAGCAGCTTAGGGTATTGGGGCGGCCAGCCCCAGCATTTT. It translates to CASSLGYWGGQPQHF.

This clone was detected only once. The CDR3 region has the DNA TGTGCCAGCAGTTTAATTAACTACGAGCAGTACTTC. This sequence encodes CASSLINYEQYF. This rearrangement joins TRBV28 to TRBJ2-7; D gene unclear. The CDR3 runs to 12 residues. Germline CDR1 reads MDHEN; CDR2 reads SYDVKM. Trimming left V 2 bases short and J 3 bases short, with 5 bases between.

CDR3 bases: TGTGCCAGCAGGTCACAGGGTGGGGGTACTGAAGCTTTCTTT. This gives the protein CASRSQGGGTEAFF. The chain joins TRBV28 to TRBJ1-1; TRBD1 is a possible D gene (6 bases). Germline CDR1 reads MDHEN; CDR2 reads SYDVKM. Trimming took off 6 bases at V and 5 bases at J, with 16 bases between the two ends. The CDR3 consists of 14 residues.

The chain links TRBV3-1 (or the pseudogene TRBV3-2) to TRBJ1-1; 8 bases match TRBD1. Per germline, CDR1 LGHDT and CDR2 YNNKEL (reference sequence). The CDR3 has 15 amino acids. The V and J ends lost 4 bases and 5 bases, in that order; junction bases with no gene match: 9. CDR3 DNA: TGTGCCAGCAGCCCCCAGGACAGGGTTGGGACTGAAGCTTTCTTT. This sequence encodes CASSPQDRVGTEAFF.

The chain recombines TRBV2 with TRBJ1-1; the match to TRBD1 covers 7 bases. The V gene's germline CDR1 is SNHLY and CDR2 FYNNEI. V lost 6 bases and J lost 0; bases outside the gene matches: 7. The CDR3 is made up of 15 amino acids. The CDR3 sequence is CASRRDSAMNTEAFF. In nucleotides, the CDR3 is TGTGCCAGCAGGCGGGACAGTGCCATGAACACTGAAGCTTTCTTT.

The table lists this clone with a count of one. This sequence joins TRBV28 and TRBJ2-7; D may be TRBD1 (5 bases). Germline lookup yields CDR1 MDHEN and CDR2 SYDVKM. V was trimmed by 8 bases and J by 2 bases, leaving 13 bases between them. The CDR3 contains 13 residues. CDR3 nucleotide sequence: TGTGCCAGCCGGCCTACAGGAACCTACGAGCAGTACTTC. Protein product: CASRPTGTYEQYF.

The chain uses TRBV2 and TRBJ2-7; D unresolved. This CDR3 contains 13 residues. The germline V gene has CDR1 SNHLY and CDR2 FYNNEI. The V end lost 6 bases, the J end lost 7 bases, and 16 bases lay between the germline ends. CDR3 sequence: CASSVLLLREQYF. The CDR3, as DNA: TGTGCCAGCAGCGTACTCCTCCTACGTGAGCAGTACTTC.

The CDR3 nucleotides are TGTGCCAGCATGGCGAATAGGGGGACTAGCGGGATCAATGAGCAGTTCTTC. This translates into CASMANRGTSGINEQFF. This rearrangement joins TRBV10-3 to TRBJ2-1, with 13 bases identical to TRBD2. The CDR3 covers 17 residues. Per the germline V gene, CDR1 is ENHRY and CDR2 is SYGVKD. V lost 10 bases, J lost 6 bases, and 15 bases stayed unmatched.

The chain carries TRBV7-8 and TRBJ2-2; D gene uncertain. Deletions cut 3 bases from V and 0 bases from J, with 5 bases between. Germline loops: CDR1 SGHVS, CDR2 FQNEAQ. The CDR3 totals 14 residues. The CDR3 loop reads CASSFPTNTGELFF. CDR3 sequence (DNA): TGTGCCAGCAGCTTCCCCACGAACACCGGGGAGCTGTTTTTT.

The chain joins TRBV5-5 to TRBJ2-3; D remains unclear. Germline V gene sequence: CDR1 SGHKS, CDR2 YYEKEE (reference sequence). V was cut by 2 bases and J by 5 bases, with 6 bases left in between. This CDR3 comprises 12 residues. In nucleotides, the CDR3 is TGTGCCAGCAGCTTTAGCCGAGATACGCAGTATTTT. Amino acids: CASSFSRDTQYF.

This clone appeared a single time. The V call is TRBV29-1, the J call TRBJ2-3; D possibly corresponds to TRBD2 (6 bases). The ends were cut back, 8 bases at V and 1 base at J, with 16 bases in the middle. The germline V gene has CDR1 SQVTM and CDR2 ANQGSEA. CDR3 size: 14 residues. The CDR3 here is CSTDSSGGTDTQYF. CDR3 sequence (DNA): TGCAGCACTGACAGTTCGGGGGGCACAGATACGCAGTATTTT.